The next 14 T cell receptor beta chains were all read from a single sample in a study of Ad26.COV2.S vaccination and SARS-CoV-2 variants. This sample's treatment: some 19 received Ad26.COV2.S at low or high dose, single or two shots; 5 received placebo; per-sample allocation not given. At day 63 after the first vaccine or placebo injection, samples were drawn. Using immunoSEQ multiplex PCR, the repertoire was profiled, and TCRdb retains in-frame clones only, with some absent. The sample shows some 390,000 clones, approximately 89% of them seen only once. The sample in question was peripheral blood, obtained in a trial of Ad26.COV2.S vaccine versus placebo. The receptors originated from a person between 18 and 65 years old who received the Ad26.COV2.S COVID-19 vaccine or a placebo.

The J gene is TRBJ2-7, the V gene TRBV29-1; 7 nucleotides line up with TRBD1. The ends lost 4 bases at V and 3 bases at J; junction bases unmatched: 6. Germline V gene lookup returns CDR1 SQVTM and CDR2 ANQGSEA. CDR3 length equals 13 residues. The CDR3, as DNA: TGCAGCGTTGGAGGGGGCAGGGGCTACGAGCAGTACTTC. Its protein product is CSVGGGRGYEQYF.

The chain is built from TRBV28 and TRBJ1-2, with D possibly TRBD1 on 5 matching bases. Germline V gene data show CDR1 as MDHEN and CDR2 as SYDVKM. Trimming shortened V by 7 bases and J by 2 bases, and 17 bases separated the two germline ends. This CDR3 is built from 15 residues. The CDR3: CASTLTGTGNYGYTF. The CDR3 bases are TGTGCCAGCACCCTAACCGGGACGGGGAACTATGGCTACACCTTC.

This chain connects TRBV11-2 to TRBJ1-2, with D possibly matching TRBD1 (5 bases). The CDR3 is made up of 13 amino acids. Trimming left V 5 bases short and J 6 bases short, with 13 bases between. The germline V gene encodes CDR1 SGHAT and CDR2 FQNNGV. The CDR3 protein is CASSDYGGNGYTF. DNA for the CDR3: TGTGCCAGCAGCGATTATGGGGGGAATGGCTACACCTTC.

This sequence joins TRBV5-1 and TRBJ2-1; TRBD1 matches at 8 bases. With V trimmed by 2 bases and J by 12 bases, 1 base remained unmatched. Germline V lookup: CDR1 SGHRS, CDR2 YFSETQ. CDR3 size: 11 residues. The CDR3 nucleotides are TGCGCCAGCAGCTTCGACAGGGGGCAGTTCTTC. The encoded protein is CASSFDRGQFF.

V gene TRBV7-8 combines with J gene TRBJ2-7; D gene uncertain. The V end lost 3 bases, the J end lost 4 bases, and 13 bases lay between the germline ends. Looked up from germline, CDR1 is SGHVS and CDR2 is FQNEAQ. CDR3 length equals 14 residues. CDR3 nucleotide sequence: TGTGCCAGCAGCTTGGAACGACCGCCGTACGAGCAGTACTTC. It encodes CASSLERPPYEQYF.

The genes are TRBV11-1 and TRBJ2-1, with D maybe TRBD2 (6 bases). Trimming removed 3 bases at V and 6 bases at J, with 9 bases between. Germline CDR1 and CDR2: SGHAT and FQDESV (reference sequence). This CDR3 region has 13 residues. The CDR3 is CASSLAGSNEQFF. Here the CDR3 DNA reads TGTGCCAGCAGCTTGGCGGGGAGCAATGAGCAGTTCTTC.

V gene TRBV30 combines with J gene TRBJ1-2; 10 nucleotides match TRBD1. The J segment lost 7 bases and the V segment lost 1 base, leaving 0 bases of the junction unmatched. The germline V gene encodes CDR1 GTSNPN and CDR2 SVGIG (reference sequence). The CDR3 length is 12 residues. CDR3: CAWSGQGAGYTF. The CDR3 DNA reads TGTGCCTGGAGTGGACAGGGGGCTGGCTACACCTTC.

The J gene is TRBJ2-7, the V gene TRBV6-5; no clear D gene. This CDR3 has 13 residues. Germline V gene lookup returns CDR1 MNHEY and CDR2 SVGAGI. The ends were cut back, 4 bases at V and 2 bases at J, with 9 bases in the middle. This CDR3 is CASSLYSTYEQYF. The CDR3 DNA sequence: TGTGCCAGCAGTTTGTATAGTACCTACGAGCAGTACTTC.

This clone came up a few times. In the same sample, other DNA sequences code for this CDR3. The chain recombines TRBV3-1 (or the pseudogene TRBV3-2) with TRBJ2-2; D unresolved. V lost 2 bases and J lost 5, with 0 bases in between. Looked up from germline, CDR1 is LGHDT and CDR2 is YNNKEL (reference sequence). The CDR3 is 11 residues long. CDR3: CASSQTGELFF. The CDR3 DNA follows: TGTGCCAGCAGCCAAACCGGGGAGCTGTTTTTT.

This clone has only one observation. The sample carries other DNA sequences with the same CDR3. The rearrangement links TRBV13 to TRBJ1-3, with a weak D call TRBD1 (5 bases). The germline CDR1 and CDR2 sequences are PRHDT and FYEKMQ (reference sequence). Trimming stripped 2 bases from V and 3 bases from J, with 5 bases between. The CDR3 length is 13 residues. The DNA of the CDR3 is TGTGCCAGCAGCTTACAGGGTGGAAACACCATATATTTT. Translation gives CASSLQGGNTIYF. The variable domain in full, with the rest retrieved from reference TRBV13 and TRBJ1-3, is AAGVIQSPRHLIKEKRETATLKCYPIPRHDTVYWYQQGPGQDPQFLISFYEKMQSDKGSIPDRFSAQQFSDYHSELNMSSLELGDSALYFCASSLQGGNTIYFGEGSWLTVV.

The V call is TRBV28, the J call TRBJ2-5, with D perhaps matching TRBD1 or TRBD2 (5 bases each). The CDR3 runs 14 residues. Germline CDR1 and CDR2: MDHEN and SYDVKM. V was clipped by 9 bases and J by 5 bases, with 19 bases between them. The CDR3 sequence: CASSRGRGRETQYF. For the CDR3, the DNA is TGTGCCAGTTCTCGGGGTAGGGGCCGGGAGACCCAGTACTTC.

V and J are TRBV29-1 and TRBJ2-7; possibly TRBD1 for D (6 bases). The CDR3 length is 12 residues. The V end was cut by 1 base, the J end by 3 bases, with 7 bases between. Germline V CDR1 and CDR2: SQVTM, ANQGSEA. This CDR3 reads CSVEGDNYEQYF. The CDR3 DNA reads TGCAGCGTTGAAGGGGACAACTACGAGCAGTACTTC.

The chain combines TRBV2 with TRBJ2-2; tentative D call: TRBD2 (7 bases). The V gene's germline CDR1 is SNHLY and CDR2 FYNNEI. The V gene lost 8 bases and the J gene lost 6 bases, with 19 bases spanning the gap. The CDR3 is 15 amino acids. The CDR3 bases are TGTGCCAGCGGCGAAGGGGGGGCTCAATCCGGGGAGCTGTTTTTT. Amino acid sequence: CASGEGGAQSGELFF. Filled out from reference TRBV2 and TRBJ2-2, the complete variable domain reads EPEVTQTPSHQVTQMGQEVILRCVPISNHLYFYWYRQILGQKVEFLVSFYNNEISEKSEIFDDQFSVERPDGSNFTLKIRSTKLEDSAMYFCASGEGGAQSGELFFGEGSRLTVL.

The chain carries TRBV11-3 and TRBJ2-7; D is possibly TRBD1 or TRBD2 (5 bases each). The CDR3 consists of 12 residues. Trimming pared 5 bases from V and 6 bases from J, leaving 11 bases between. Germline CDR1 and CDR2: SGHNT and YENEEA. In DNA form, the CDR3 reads TGTGCCAGCAGCCCGGTGAGGGGCGAGCAGTACTTC. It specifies CASSPVRGEQYF.